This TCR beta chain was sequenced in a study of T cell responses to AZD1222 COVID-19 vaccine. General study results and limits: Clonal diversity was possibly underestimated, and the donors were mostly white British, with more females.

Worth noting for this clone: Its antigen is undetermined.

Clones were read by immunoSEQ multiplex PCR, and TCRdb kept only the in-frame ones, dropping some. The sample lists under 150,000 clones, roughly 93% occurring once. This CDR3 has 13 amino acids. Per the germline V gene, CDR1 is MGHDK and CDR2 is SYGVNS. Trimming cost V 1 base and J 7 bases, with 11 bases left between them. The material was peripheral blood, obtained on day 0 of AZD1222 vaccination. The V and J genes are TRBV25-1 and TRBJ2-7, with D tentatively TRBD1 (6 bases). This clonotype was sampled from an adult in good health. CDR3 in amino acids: CASSEWGRAEQYF. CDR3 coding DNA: TGTGCCAGCAGTGAATGGGGGCGGGCTGAGCAGTACTTC.